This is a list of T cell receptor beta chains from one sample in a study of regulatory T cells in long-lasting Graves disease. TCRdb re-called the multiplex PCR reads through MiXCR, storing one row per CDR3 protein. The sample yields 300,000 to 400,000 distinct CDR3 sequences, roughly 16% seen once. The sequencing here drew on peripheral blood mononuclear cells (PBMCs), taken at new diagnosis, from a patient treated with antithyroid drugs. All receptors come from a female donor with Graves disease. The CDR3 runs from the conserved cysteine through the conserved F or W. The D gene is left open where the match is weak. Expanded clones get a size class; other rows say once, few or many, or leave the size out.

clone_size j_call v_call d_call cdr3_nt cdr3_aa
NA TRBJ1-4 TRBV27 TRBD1 TGTGCCAGCAGTTTCGACAGGGGAACTAATGAAAAACTGTTTTTT CASSFDRGTNEKLFF
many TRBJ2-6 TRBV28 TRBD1 TGTGCCAGCAGTTCCGGGACAGGCAACTCTGGGGCCAACGTCCTGACTTTC CASSSGTGNSGANVLTF
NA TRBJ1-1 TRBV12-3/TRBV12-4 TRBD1 TGTGCCAGCAGCCCAGACAGGGGGCGTACTGAAGCTTTCTTT CASSPDRGRTEAFF
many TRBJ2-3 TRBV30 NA TGTGCCTGGAGTCATACTCCAAGGTCGGATACGCAGTATTTT CAWSHTPRSDTQYF
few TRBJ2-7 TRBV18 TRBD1 TGTGCCAGCTCTCCCACAGCGCAGGGGGTTACCTACGAGCAGTACTTC CASSPTAQGVTYEQYF
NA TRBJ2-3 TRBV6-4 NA TGTGCCAGCAGTGACATTGCGTTTGGCACGCAGTATTTT CASSDIAFGTQYF
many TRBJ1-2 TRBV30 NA TGTGCCTGGGCGCTTTGGACACCGAAGGGAAGTGGCTACACCTTC CAWALWTPKGSGYTF
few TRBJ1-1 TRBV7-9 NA TGTGCCAGCACGAAGGGGGGAGGGACTGAAGCTTTCTTT CASTKGGGTEAFF
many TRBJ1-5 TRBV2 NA TGTGCCAGCACTCCAAGCGGATTCAATCAGCCCCAGCATTTT CASTPSGFNQPQHF
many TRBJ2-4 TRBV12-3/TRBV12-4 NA TGTGCCAGCAGTTCTGGTGCAGCCAAAAACATTCAGTACTTC CASSSGAAKNIQYF
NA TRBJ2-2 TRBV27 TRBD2 TGTGCCAGCAAGATGTGGCTAGCGGGGGGGCCGAACACCGGGGAGCTGTTTTTT CASKMWLAGGPNTGELFF
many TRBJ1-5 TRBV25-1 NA TGTGCCAGCAGTGAACGGAGTAATCAGCCCCAGCATTTT CASSERSNQPQHF
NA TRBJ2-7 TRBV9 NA TGTGCCAGCAGCGTAGAAGGTGGGACTGCCTACGAGCAGTACTTC CASSVEGGTAYEQYF
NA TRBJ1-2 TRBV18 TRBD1 TGTGCCAGCTCCCCCCAGACAGGGGCCACTTTAATCCGTGGCTACACCTTC CASSPQTGATLIRGYTF
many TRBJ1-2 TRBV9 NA TGTGCCAGCAGCGTAGGCGGGGGCGCACATGGCTACACCTTC CASSVGGGAHGYTF
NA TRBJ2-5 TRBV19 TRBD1 TGTGCCAGTAGCCTCCGGGACAGACACCAAGAGACCCAGTACTTC CASSLRDRHQETQYF
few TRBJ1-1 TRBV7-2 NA TGTGCCAGCAGCTTAGAGGGGACCATGAACACTGAAGCTTTCTTT CASSLEGTMNTEAFF
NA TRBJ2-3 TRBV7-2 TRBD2 TGTGCCAGCAGAACTAGCGGGAGTGCTACGCAGTATTTT CASRTSGSATQYF
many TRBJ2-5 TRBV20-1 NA TGCAGTGCGTCCCAAGAGACCCAGTACTTC CSASQETQYF
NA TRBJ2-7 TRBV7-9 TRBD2 TGTGCCAGCAGCAAAGGGGAGGGAGTAGGAGAGCAGTACTTC CASSKGEGVGEQYF
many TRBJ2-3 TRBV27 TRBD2 TGTGCCAGCAGTGAAACTAGCGGGAGAGTTGCAGATACGCAGTATTTT CASSETSGRVADTQYF
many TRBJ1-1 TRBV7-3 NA TGTGCCAGCAGCCTAGGATGGAGCACTGAAGCTTTCTTT CASSLGWSTEAFF
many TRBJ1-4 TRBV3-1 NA TGTGCCAGCAGCCAGTTTCCGCCGGGGGAAAAACTGTTTTTT CASSQFPPGEKLFF
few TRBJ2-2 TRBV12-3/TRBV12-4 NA TGTGCCAGCAGTTTGGGTGAGGCCCCCGGGGAGCTGTTTTTT CASSLGEAPGELFF
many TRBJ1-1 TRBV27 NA TGTGCCAGCCTTGGGAACGGACTTGAAGCTTTCTTT CASLGNGLEAFF
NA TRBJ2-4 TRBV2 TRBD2 TGTGCCAGCAGCTCGCTGCTAGCGGGGGACCTTGGAAAAAACATTCAGTACTTC CASSSLLAGDLGKNIQYF
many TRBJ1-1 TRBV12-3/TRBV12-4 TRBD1 TGTGCCAGCAGCCTGACAGGGTGGGCTGAAGCTTTCTTT CASSLTGWAEAFF
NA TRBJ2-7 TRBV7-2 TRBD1 TGTGCCAGCAGCCGAGGACAGGGCGGCTCCTACGAGCAGTACTTC CASSRGQGGSYEQYF
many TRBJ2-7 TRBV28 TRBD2 TGTGCCAGCAGTCCGATCCGGGCGGGAGGGCCGGGGGAGCAGTACTTC CASSPIRAGGPGEQYF
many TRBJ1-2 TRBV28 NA TGTGCCAGCAAACGAGGGACTTCATATGGCTACACCTTC CASKRGTSYGYTF
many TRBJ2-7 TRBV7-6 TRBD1 TGTGCCAGCAGCCCTGGAACCGGGACAGGCTCCTACGAGCAGTACTTC CASSPGTGTGSYEQYF
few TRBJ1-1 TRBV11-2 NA TGTGCCAGCAGCAAGGAGAGCACTGAAGCTTTCTTT CASSKESTEAFF
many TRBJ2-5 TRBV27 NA TGTGCCAGCCGAGGGTACCAAGAGACCCAGTACTTC CASRGYQETQYF
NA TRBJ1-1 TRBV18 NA TGTGCCAGCAAAAGGAATCCCGGGAGAGCTCGAGGCACTGAAGCTTTCTTT CASKRNPGRARGTEAFF
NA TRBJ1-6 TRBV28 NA TGTGCCAGCAGTACACAGGCTTCCAGCTCCTATAATTCACCCCTCCACTTT CASSTQASSSYNSPLHF
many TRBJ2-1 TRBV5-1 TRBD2 TGTGCCAGCAGCTTGGCCAAGGCTGCGGGGGGATCCTCCTACAATGAGCAGTTCTTC CASSLAKAAGGSSYNEQFF
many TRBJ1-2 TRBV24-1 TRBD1 TGTGCCACCAGTGATACCTCGTCAGGGGGCGAGGGCTACACCTTC CATSDTSSGGEGYTF
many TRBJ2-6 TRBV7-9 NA TGTGCCAGCAGCTTTAAGGAATCCTCTGGGGCCAACGTCCTGACTTTC CASSFKESSGANVLTF
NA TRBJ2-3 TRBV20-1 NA TGCAGTGCAAAAGAGAGGAGGCGCCAGGGAGCAGATACGCAGTATTTT CSAKERRRQGADTQYF
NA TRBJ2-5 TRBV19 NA TGTGCCAGTAGTACGGTGGACCAAGAGACCCAGTACTTC CASSTVDQETQYF
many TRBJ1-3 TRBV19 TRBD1 TGTGCCAGTAGTGTTGCTCGGGGACAGCGGTTTGGAAACACCATATATTTT CASSVARGQRFGNTIYF
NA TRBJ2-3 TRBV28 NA TGTGCCAGCGGCGGGGGCTCGTCAGATACGCAGTATTTT CASGGGSSDTQYF
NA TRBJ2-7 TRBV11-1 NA TGTGCCAGCAGCTTAGAGTACCCAAGCTCCTACGAGCAGTACTTC CASSLEYPSSYEQYF
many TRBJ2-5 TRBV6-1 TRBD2 TGTGCCAGCAGCTTCAGCGGGAGTGAGGAGACCCAGTACTTC CASSFSGSEETQYF
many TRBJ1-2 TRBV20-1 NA TGCAGTGCACGGAAGGGTCCTCCGCGTCATGGCTACACCTTC CSARKGPPRHGYTF
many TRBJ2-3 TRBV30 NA TGTGCCTGGTCGGGGGATAATCTAGATACGCAGTATTTT CAWSGDNLDTQYF
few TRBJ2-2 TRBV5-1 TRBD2 TGCGCCAGCAGCTTCAACCGGGGGGTTACCGGGGAGCTGTTTTTT CASSFNRGVTGELFF
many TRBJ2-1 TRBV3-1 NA TGTGCCAGCAGCCAAGATCGTCGGGATCTCTCCTACAATGAGCAGTTCTTC CASSQDRRDLSYNEQFF
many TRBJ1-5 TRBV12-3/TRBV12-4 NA TGTGCCAGCAGTTTGGCCCCTACCTATAGCAATCAGCCCCAGCATTTT CASSLAPTYSNQPQHF
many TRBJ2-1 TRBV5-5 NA TGTGCCAGCAGTCCGGCCGGTGGGAACTACAATGAGCAGTTCTTC CASSPAGGNYNEQFF
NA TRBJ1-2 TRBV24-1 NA TGTGCCACCAGTCCGGGCAGCACCTATGGCTACACCTTC CATSPGSTYGYTF
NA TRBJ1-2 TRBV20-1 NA TGCAGTGCTAGGCGAGGATCTAACTATGGCTACACCTTC CSARRGSNYGYTF